What follows are 2 T cell receptor beta chains derived from one specimen sequenced in a study of regulatory T cells in long-lasting Graves disease. Arm-PCR with iRepertoire HTBI primers amplified the CDR3 regions for these TCR beta libraries. Each CDR3 protein is one row after TCRdb ran MiXCR on the multiplex PCR reads. The table has 350,000 to 450,000 distinct CDR3 sequences, roughly 17% seen once. The time point denotes: newly diagnosed GD, antithyroid drugs for less than 3 months. Researchers made the TCR library from RNA that was extracted from PBMCs. These data were likewise used in another study, on T cells in Graves' hyperthyroidism and ophthalmopathy.

Sequencing was performed on peripheral blood mononuclear cells (PBMCs), taken at new diagnosis, from a patient treated with antithyroid drugs. The origin of the receptors is a middle-aged man with Graves disease.

This clonotype was picked up many times. The chain recombines TRBV5-1 with TRBJ1-6; 7 bases are shared with TRBD1. V gave up 0 bases and J gave up 10 bases; unmatched junction bases: 4. This CDR3 contains 14 residues. CDR1 is SGHRS and CDR2 is YFSETQ in the germline V gene. CDR3 sequence reads: CASSLDGQDSPLHF. The CDR3 DNA is TGCGCCAGCAGCTTGGACGGACAGGACTCACCCCTCCACTTT.

This clonotype was detected ten times or more. The gene calls are TRBV15 and TRBJ2-3; no reliable D call. The germline V gene encodes CDR1 LNHNV and CDR2 YYDKDF (reference sequence). This CDR3 is 15 amino acids long. The V end lost 0 bases, the J end lost 6 bases, and 13 bases lay between the germline ends. CDR3 coding DNA: TGTGCCACCAGCAGAGATCGCAGCCCGGGTGATACGCAGTATTTT. Amino acids: CATSRDRSPGDTQYF.